The source of this T cell receptor (beta chain) is a study of blood T cell repertoires in COVID-19. Measured with immunoSEQ multiplex PCR; TCRdb has only the in-frame clones, and not every one. This table has tens of thousands of clones, 83% appearing once. V was pared by 8 bases and J by 0 bases, with 17 bases between. The CDR3 has 16 amino acids. This receptor was taken from a human donor in a cohort sampled during active COVID-19. Sequenced sample: peripheral blood. This chain links TRBV23-1 with TRBJ1-3; a weak D match, TRBD1 (5 bases). TRBV23-1 is an ORF; its function is uncertain. The CDR3 loop reads CASVRQTEPSGNTIYF. The CDR3 nucleotides are TGCGCCAGCGTGCGACAGACAGAACCCTCTGGAAACACCATATATTTT.